This TCR beta chain emerged from a study of spatial heterogeneity in lung cancer. Turning to the study itself: Sequenced were any available follow-up PBMC samples, which had been obtained a median of approximately two years after resection.

This clonotype was found once. The CDR3 has 14 amino acids. CDR1 is SGHVS and CDR2 is FQNEAQ in the germline V gene. Trimming shortened V by 5 bases and J by 9 bases, and 14 bases separated the two germline ends. TCRdb fed the 5' RACE reads into MiXCR, producing one record per CDR3 protein. The sample consists of around 20,000 distinct CDR3 sequences, 8.5% to 10% of them appearing once. Time point of the sample: blood at routine non-recurrence follow-up after resection. Whole RNA obtained from tumor, nontumor lung or frozen PBMC underwent sequencing without sorting. This sequence originates from a male donor with early-stage non-small cell lung cancer. Sequences were derived from PBMCs, sampled at follow-up. The chain carries TRBV7-8 and TRBJ1-6, with D uncertain. The CDR3, as DNA: TGTGCCAGCAGCCCAGACGGGGTTGGTTCACCCCTCCACTTT. This encodes CASSPDGVGSPLHF.